What follows is one TCR beta chain and its context. This record comes from a study of patients and donors after allogeneic stem cell transplantation. MiXCR, applied by TCRdb to the RT-PCR reads, yields one record per CDR3 protein. The sample carries approximately 210,000 distinct CDR3 sequences, around two fifths recorded once. The V and J ends lost 4 bases and 4 bases respectively, with 5 bases between them. Per germline, CDR1 SGHTA and CDR2 FQGNSA. The CDR3 sequence is 12 residues long. Sequencing was done on a sample of blood, either unsorted or a sorted T cell fraction (not recorded which). The TCR sequence derives from a human donor who was either an allogeneic HSCT recipient or a stem cell or donor lymphocyte infusion donor (not recorded which). It is not recorded whose cells these are; they may come from a transplant donor. The genes are TRBV7-2 and TRBJ1-3; D remains ambiguous. CDR3 sequence reads: CASSSPGNTIYF. CDR3 bases: TGTGCCAGCAGCTCACCGGGAAACACCATATATTTT.